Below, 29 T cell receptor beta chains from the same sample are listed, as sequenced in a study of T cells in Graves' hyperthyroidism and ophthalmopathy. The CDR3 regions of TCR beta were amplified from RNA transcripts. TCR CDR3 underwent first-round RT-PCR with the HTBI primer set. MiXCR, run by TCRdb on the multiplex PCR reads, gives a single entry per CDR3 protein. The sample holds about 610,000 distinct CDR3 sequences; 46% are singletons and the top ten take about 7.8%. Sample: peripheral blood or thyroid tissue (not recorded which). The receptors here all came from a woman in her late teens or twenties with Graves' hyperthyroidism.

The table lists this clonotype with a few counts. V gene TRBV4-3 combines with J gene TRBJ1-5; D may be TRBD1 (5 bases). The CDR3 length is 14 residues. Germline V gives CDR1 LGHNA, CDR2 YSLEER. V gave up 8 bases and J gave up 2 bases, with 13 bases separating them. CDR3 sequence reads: CASAREWGNQPQHF. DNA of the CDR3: TGCGCCAGCGCCAGGGAATGGGGCAATCAGCCCCAGCATTTT.

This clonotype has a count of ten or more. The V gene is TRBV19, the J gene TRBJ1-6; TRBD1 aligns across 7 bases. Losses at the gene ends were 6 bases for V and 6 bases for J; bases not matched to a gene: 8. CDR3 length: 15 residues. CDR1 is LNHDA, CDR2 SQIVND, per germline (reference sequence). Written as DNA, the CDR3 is TGTGCCAGTAGAGGAACCGGGACAGCTAATTCACCCCTCCACTTT. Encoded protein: CASRGTGTANSPLHF.

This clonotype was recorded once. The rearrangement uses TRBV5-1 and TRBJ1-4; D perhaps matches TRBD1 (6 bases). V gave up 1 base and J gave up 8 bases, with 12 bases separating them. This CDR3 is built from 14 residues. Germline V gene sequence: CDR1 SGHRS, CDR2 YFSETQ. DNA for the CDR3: TGCGCCAGCAGCTTGTCAGGGGACGGCGAAAAACTGTTTTTT. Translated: CASSLSGDGEKLFF.

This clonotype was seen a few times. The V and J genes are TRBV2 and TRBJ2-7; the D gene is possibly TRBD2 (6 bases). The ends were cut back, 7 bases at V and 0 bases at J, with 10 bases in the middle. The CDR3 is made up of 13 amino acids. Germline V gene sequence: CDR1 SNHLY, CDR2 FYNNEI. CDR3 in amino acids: CASNAGTSYEQYF. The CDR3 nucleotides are TGTGCCAGCAACGCGGGAACCTCCTACGAGCAGTACTTC. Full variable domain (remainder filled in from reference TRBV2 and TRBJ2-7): EPEVTQTPSHQVTQMGQEVILRCVPISNHLYFYWYRQILGQKVEFLVSFYNNEISEKSEIFDDQFSVERPDGSNFTLKIRSTKLEDSAMYFCASNAGTSYEQYFGPGTRLTVT.

The CDR3: CASRPRDRGSYEQYF. CDR3 DNA: TGTGCCAGCAGACCCCGGGACAGGGGCTCCTACGAGCAGTACTTC. The chain combines TRBV2 with TRBJ2-7, with 10 bases fitting TRBD1. V trimming: 6 bases; J trimming: 0 bases; junction bases outside the gene matches: 5. The germline V gene encodes CDR1 SNHLY and CDR2 FYNNEI. This CDR3 has 15 residues.

The DNA for the CDR3 is TGTGCCAGCAGCCAGGGTCATCCCCCTGAAGCTTTCTTT. Translating it yields CASSQGHPPEAFF. This chain uses TRBV7-2 with TRBJ1-1; tentative D call: TRBD1 (5 bases). V gave up 5 bases and J gave up 6 bases, with 13 bases separating them. This CDR3 has 13 residues. Germline V lookup: CDR1 SGHTA, CDR2 FQGNSA.

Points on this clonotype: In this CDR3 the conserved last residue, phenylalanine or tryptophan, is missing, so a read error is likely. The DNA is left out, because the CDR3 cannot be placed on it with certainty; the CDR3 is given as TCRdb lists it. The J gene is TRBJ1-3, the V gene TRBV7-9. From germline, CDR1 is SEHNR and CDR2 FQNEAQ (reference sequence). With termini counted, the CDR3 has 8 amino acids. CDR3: CASSSLST.

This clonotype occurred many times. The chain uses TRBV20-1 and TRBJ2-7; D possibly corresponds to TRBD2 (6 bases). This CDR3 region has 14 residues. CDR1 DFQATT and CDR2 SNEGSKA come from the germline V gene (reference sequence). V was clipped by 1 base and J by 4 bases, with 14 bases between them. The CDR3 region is CSARVFGTPYEQYF. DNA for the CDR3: TGCAGTGCTAGAGTCTTCGGGACTCCTTACGAGCAGTACTTC.

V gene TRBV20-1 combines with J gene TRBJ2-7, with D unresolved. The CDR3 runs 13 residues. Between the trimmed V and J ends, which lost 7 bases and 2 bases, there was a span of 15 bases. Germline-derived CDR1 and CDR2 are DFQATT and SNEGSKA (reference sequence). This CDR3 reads CSVMAPAAYEQYF. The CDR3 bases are TGCAGTGTGATGGCCCCGGCAGCCTACGAGCAGTACTTC.

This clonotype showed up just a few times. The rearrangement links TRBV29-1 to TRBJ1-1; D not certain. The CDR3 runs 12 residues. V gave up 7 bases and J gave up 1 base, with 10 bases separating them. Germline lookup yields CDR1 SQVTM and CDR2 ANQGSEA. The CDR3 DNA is TGCAGCGACTTTGAGGGGAACACTGAAGCTTTCTTT. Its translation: CSDFEGNTEAFF.

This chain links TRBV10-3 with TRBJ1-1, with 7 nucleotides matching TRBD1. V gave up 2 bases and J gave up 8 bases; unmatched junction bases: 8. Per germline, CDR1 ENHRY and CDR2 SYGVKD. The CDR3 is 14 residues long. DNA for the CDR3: TGTGCCATCAGTGAGGAGGGAGACAGGGCAGAAGCTTTCTTT. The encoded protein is CAISEEGDRAEAFF.

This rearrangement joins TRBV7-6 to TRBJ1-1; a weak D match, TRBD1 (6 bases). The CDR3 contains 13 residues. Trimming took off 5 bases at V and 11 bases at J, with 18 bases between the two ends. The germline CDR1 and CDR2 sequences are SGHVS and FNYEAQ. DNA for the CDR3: TGTGCCAGCAGCAGGGGGGGCTTTTTTGGGGCTTTCTTT. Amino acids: CASSRGGFFGAFF.

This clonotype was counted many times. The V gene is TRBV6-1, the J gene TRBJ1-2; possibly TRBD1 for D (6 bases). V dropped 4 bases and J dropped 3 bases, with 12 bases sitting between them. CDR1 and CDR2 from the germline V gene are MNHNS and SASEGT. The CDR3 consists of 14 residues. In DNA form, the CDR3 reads TGTGCCAGCAGTGCCGGAGGGGGAGACTATGGCTACACCTTC. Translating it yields CASSAGGGDYGYTF.

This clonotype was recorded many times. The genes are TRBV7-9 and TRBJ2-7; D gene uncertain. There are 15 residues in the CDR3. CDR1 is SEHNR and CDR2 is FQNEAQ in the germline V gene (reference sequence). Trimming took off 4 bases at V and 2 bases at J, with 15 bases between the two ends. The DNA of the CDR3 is TGTGCCAGCAGCTCCAACGTAGAGCGCCCCTACGAGCAGTACTTC. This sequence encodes CASSSNVERPYEQYF. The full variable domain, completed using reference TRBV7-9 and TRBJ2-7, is DTGVSQNPRHKITKRGQNVTFRCDPISEHNRLYWYRQTLGQGPEFLTYFQNEAQLEKSRLLSDRFSAERPKGSFSTLEIQRTEQGDSAMYLCASSSNVERPYEQYFGPGTRLTVT.

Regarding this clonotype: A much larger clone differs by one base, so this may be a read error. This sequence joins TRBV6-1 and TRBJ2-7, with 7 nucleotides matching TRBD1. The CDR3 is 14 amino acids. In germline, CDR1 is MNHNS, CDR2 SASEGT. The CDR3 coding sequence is TGTGCCAGCAGCTTCCGGGACAGCAACTACGGGCAGTACTTC. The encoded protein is CASSFRDSNYGQYF.

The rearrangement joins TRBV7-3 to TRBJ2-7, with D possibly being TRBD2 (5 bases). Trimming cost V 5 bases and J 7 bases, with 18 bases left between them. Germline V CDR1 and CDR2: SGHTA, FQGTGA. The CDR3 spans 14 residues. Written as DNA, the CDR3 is TGTGCCAGCAGCCCCCAGGCCCAGCGGAATGAGCAGTACTTC. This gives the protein CASSPQAQRNEQYF.

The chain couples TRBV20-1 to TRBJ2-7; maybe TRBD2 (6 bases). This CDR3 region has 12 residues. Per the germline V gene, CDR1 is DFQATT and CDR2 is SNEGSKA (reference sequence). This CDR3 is CRDLGGTYEQYF. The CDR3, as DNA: TGCAGGGACTTGGGGGGAACCTACGAGCAGTACTTC.

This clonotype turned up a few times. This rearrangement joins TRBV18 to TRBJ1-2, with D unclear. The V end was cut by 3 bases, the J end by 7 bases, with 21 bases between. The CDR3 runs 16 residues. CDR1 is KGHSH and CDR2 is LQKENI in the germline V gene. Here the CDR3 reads CASSPIASSPLGGYTF. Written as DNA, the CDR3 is TGTGCCAGCTCACCCATCGCTAGCAGCCCTCTCGGTGGCTACACCTTC.

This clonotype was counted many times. CDR3 bases: TGTGCCAGCACCATTAGCGGCTACGAGCAGTACTTC. Encoded protein: CASTISGYEQYF. The chain combines TRBV6-6 with TRBJ2-7; D may be TRBD2 (6 bases). Trimming stripped 7 bases from V and 3 bases from J, with 10 bases between. The CDR3 is 12 residues long. Germline lookup yields CDR1 MNHNY and CDR2 SVGAGI (reference sequence).

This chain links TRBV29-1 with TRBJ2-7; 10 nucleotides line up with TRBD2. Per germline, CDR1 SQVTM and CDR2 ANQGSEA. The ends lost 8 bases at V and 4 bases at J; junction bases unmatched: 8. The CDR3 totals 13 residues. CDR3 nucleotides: TGCAGCACGGGGCTAGCGGGAGTTTACGAGCAGTACTTC. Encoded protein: CSTGLAGVYEQYF.

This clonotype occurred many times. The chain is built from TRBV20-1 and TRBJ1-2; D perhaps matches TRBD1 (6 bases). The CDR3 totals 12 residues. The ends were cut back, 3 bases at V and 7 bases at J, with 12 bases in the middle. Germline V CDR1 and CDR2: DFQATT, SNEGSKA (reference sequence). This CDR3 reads CSARTGLRGYTF. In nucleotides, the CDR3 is TGCAGTGCTAGGACAGGTCTACGTGGCTACACCTTC.

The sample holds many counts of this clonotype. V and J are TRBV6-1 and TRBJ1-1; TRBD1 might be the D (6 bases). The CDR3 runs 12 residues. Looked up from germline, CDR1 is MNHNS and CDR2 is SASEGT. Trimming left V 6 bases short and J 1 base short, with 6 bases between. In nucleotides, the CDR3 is TGTGCCAGCAGGACAGGGAACACTGAAGCTTTCTTT. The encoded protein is CASRTGNTEAFF.

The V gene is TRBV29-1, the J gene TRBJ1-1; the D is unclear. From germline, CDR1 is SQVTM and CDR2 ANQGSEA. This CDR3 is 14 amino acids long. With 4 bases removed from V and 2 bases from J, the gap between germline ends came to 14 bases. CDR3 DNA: TGCAGCGTTGTGGGAGCGAAAAGAAACACTGAAGCTTTCTTT. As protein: CSVVGAKRNTEAFF.

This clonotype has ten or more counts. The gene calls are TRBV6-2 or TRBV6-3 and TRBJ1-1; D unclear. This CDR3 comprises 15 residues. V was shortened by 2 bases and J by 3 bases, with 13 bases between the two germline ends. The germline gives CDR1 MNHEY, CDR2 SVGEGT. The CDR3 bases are TGTGCCAGCAGTTACAGTAGGGTGTTGGACACTGAAGCTTTCTTT. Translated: CASSYSRVLDTEAFF.

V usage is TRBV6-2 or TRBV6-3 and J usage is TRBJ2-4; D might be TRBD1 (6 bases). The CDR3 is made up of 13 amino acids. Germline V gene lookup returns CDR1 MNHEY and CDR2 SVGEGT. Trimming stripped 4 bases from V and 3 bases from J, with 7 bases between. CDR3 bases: TGTGCCAGCAGTTGGGACAACAAAAACATTCAGTACTTC. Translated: CASSWDNKNIQYF.

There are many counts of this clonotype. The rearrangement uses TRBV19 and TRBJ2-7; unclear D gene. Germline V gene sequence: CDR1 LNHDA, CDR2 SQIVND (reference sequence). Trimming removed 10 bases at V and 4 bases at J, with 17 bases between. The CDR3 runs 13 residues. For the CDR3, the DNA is TGTGCCACCGCCCCCGGCGTAGCTTACGAGCAGTACTTC. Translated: CATAPGVAYEQYF.

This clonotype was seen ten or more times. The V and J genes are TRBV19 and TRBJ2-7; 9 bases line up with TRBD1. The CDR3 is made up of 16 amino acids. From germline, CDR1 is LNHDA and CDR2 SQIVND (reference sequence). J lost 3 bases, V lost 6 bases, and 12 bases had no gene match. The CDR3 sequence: CASRGTGRRSGYEQYF. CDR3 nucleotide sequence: TGTGCCAGTAGGGGGACAGGGCGCAGGTCGGGCTACGAGCAGTACTTC.

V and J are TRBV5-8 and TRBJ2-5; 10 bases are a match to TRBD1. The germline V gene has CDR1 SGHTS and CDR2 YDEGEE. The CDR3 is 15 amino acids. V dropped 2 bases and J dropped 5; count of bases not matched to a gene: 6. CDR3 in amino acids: CASSFGQGDRETQYF. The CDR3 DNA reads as TGTGCCAGCAGCTTCGGACAGGGGGATCGGGAGACCCAGTACTTC.

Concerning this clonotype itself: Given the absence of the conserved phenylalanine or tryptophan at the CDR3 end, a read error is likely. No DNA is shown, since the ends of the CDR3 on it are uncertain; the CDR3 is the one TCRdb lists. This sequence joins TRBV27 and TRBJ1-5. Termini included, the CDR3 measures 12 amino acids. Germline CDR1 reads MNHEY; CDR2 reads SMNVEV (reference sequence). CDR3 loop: CAGSNMDGFTYL.